This is a list of T cell receptor beta chains from one sample in a study of cytomegalovirus exposure and HLA in healthy donors. TCRdb's copy holds only in-frame clones and misses some; the assay was immunoSEQ multiplex PCR. This repertoire includes fewer than 85,000 clones. The sequenced sample was PBMCs. All receptors come from a woman aged 40 to 55 in good health and CMV-seropositive. Each CDR3 is given with its conserved first and last residue. The D gene is left open where the match is weak.

d_call j_call v_call cdr3_nt cdr3_aa
TRBD1 TRBJ2-7 TRBV5-1 TGCGCCAGCAGCCCCCAGGGGGCCCCCTACGAGCAGTACTTC CASSPQGAPYEQYF
- TRBJ2-5 TRBV5-8 TGTGCCAGCAGCCCAGACAGATACCCAGTAGAGACCCAGTACTTC CASSPDRYPVETQYF
- TRBJ2-7 TRBV2 TGTGCCAGCAGTGAGGGCAGGGCCCCCGACTACGAGCAGTACTTC CASSEGRAPDYEQYF
TRBD1 TRBJ2-7 TRBV7-8 TGTGCCAGCAGCGTACTACAGGGGGCCGAGCAGTACTTC CASSVLQGAEQYF
TRBD1 TRBJ1-2 TRBV7-8 TGTGCCAGCAGCCTGGCGGGACAGGAACGAGATGTTTATGGCTACACCTTC CASSLAGQERDVYGYTF
- TRBJ2-3 TRBV7-8 TGTGCCAGCAGCTTATCCTCCGGGAGCACAGATACGCAGTATTTT CASSLSSGSTDTQYF
- TRBJ1-5 TRBV7-9 TGTGCCAGCAGCGGCCCTACAGGGAATCGTGAAAATCAGCCCCAGCATTTT CASSGPTGNRENQPQHF
TRBD2 TRBJ2-7 TRBV28 TGTGCCAGCAGTTTAGAGGGAGGGTCCTACGAGCAGTACTTC CASSLEGGSYEQYF
TRBD2 TRBJ2-1 TRBV6-1 TGTGCCAGCAACCGACTAGCGGGAGGTGGGGATGAGCAGTTCTTC CASNRLAGGGDEQFF
- TRBJ2-2 TRBV4-1 TGCGCCAGCAGCCAAGCTGGCAAGGGGACCGGGGAGCTGTTTTTT CASSQAGKGTGELFF
TRBD1 TRBJ1-5 TRBV28 TGTGCCAGCAAAACGACAGGGGATCGTATCGGGACACTCAAAGATGGCAATCAGCCCCAGCATTTT CASKTTGDRIGTLKDGNQPQHF
- TRBJ1-1 TRBV4-3 TGCGCCAGCAGCCAGGCTAGGGTGGGAGGGACTGAAGCTTTCTTT CASSQARVGGTEAFF
TRBD1 TRBJ1-1 TRBV5-1 TGCGCCAGCGGGGACAGGAACACTGAAGCTTTCTTT CASGDRNTEAFF
TRBD2 TRBJ2-2 TRBV9 TGTGCCAGCAGCTCGAGCGGGAGGGTGGGGGACACCGGGGAGCTGTTTTTT CASSSSGRVGDTGELFF
TRBD1 TRBJ2-7 TRBV20-1 TGCAGTGCTAGGAGCAGGGGGCCACAGTACTTC CSARSRGPQYF
- TRBJ1-1 TRBV7-9 TGTGCCAGCAGCTTACAGGGGACGGGGACTGAAGCTTTCTTT CASSLQGTGTEAFF